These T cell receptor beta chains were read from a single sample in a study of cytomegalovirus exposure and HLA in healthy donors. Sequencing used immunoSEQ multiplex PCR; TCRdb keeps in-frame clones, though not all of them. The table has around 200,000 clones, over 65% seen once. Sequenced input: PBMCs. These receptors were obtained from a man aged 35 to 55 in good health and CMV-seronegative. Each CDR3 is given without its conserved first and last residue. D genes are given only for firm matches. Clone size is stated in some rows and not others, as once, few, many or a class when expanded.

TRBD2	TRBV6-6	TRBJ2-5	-	ATLAGDPGETQY
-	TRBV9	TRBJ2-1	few	ASSVAGLKYNEQF
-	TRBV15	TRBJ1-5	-	ATSRDPHSNQPQH
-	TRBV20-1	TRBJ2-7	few	SARRDEQY
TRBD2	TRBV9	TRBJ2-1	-	ASSSRSLAGDEQF
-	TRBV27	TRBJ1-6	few	ASSLTGGNSPLH
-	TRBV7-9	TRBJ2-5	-	ASSYGGRETQY
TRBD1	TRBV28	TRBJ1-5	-	ASNPPGQGFFQPQH
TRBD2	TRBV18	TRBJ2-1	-	ASSPPTSGSKSYNEQF
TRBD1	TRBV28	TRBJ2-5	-	ASSSGQPKQTQY
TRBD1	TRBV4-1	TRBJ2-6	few	ASSQGTGSGANVLT
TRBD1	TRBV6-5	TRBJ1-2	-	ASSSDRGRIFGYT
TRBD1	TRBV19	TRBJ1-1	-	ASNNYQGAMNTEAF
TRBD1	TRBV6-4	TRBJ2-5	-	ASSEDRGETQY
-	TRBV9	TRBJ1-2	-	ASSVGGHTNYGYT
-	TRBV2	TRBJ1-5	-	ASGGLNQAQPQH
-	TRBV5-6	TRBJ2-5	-	ASSLTGSMETQY
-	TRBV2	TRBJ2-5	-	ASSEGSRETQY
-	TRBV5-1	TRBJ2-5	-	ASSQEEGKTQY
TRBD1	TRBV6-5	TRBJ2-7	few	ASRGQRAYEQY
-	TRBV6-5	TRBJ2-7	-	ASSPYGDTYEQY
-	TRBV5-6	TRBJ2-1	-	ASSRSSSEQF
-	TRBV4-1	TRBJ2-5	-	ASSREGGGFAETQY
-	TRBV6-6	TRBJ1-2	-	ASHRGLHGYT
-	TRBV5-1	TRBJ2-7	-	ASSLELISYEQY
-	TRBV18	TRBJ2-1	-	ASSPGGAEQF
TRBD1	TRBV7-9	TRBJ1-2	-	ASSYSGGEGYT
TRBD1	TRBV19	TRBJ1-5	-	ASRTGTGYQPQH
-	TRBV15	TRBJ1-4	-	ATSAARGSNEKLF
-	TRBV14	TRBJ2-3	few	ASSQGLGSTSTDTQY
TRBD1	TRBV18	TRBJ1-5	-	ASSTGATDQPQH
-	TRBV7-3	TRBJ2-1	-	ASSLGGPGNEQF
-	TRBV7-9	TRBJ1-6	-	ASSLEGNSPLH
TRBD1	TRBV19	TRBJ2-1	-	ASSTGTDYGVEQF
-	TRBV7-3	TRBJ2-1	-	ASSFASGSYNEQF
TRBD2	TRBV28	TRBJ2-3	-	ASSYLAGGSDTQY
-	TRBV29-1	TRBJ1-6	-	SVEVSSAGYNSPLH
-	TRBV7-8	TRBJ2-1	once	ASRPRTEYNEQF
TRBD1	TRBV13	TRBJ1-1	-	ASSLGTGGYTEAF